This is a list of T cell receptor beta chains from one sample in a study of CD8 T cells in ankylosing spondylitis. Via MiXCR, TCRdb re-called the 5' RACE reads, giving one row per CDR3 protein. The top ten clones hold 25% to 35% of a sample with roughly 160,000 distinct CDR3 sequences, around 10% of them seen once. The sequenced material came from blood, either unsorted or a sorted T cell fraction (not recorded which). Source of these receptors: a male donor with ankylosing spondylitis or in good health (not recorded which). CDR3s include the opening cysteine and the closing phenylalanine or tryptophan. A D gene is named only where the DNA matches it firmly. Some rows have no size entry. The others give once, few or many, or a class for an expanded clone.

size | J | V | D | DNA | CDR3
many | TRBJ2-1 | TRBV6-2/TRBV6-3 | - | TGTGCCAGCAGTAGGGACGGATTCAATGAGCAGTTCTTC | CASSRDGFNEQFF
many | TRBJ2-1 | TRBV7-8 | - | TGTGCCAGCAGCACTAGCTTAGGGGGAGGAGGTCGCGATGAGCAGTTCTTC | CASSTSLGGGGRDEQFF
- | TRBJ2-7 | TRBV7-2 | - | TGTGCCAGCAGCTTAGAGCTAGTGTCGGTCTACGAGCAGTACTTC | CASSLELVSVYEQYF
few | TRBJ2-1 | TRBV29-1 | TRBD2 | TGCAGCGTTCGGCTAGCGGGAGGAATGGGGCAGTTCTTC | CSVRLAGGMGQFF
few | TRBJ2-2 | TRBV7-9 | TRBD1 | TGTGCCAGCAGCTCCGACAGGGGGTATCGCACCGGGGAGCTGTTTTTT | CASSSDRGYRTGELFF
many | TRBJ1-2 | TRBV5-4 | - | TGTGCCAGCAGCCCCCAACCGGAACAGAACTATGGCTACACCTTC | CASSPQPEQNYGYTF
- | TRBJ2-7 | TRBV29-1 | - | TGCAGCGTCGCAGGGTTGGGGACCTACGAGCAGTACTTC | CSVAGLGTYEQYF
many | TRBJ2-3 | TRBV5-1 | - | TGCGCCAGCAGCTTGGACGGGCCTAGCACAGATACGCAGTATTTT | CASSLDGPSTDTQYF
many | TRBJ1-2 | TRBV12-3/TRBV12-4 | TRBD1 | TGTGCCAGCAGTTTAGGACAGGGGAGAGGTTATGGCTACACCTTC | CASSLGQGRGYGYTF
few | TRBJ2-1 | TRBV3-1 | TRBD2 | TGTGCCAGCGAGAAAGGCGGGGGGGTCTCCTACAATGAGCAGTTCTTC | CASEKGGGVSYNEQFF
many | TRBJ2-5 | TRBV18 | TRBD1 | TGTGCCAGCTCCTTTGACAGGGCGGAGACCCAGTACTTC | CASSFDRAETQYF
- | TRBJ1-1 | TRBV18 | - | TGTGCCAGCTCACCACCTGACCGATCTAACACTGAAGCTTTCTTT | CASSPPDRSNTEAFF
many | TRBJ2-3 | TRBV7-6 | - | TGTGCCAGCAGCCCCCTTATGGCAGATACGCAGTATTTT | CASSPLMADTQYF